The sequence of this T cell receptor beta chain was determined in a study of identical twins. V was clipped by 3 bases and J by 0 bases; unmatched bases: 3. The CDR3 sequence is 16 residues long. The germline gives CDR1 SGHRS, CDR2 YFSETQ. Study conclusions and caveats: These conclusions were based on statistical analysis (cross-sectional, not following the same donors).

MiXCR, applied by TCRdb to the 5' RACE reads, yields one record per CDR3 protein. The sample holds some 660,000 distinct CDR3 sequences, 8% to 9% seen once. This clonotype was picked up a small number of times. Its antigen is unidentified. This same sample was also part of a study on yellow fever vaccine responses in identical twins.

V is TRBV5-1 and J is TRBJ2-2, with TRBD1 identical over 9 bases. The TCR was taken from a woman between 18 and 29 years old in good health. Material: PBMCs. The CDR3 DNA is TGCGCCAGCAGCTCAGGGGACAGGGCGAACACCGGGGAGCTGTTTTTT. This encodes CASSSGDRANTGELFF.